The 22 T cell receptor beta chains presented below share a single source sample, sequenced in a study of T cells in Graves' hyperthyroidism and ophthalmopathy. Researchers took RNA transcripts and amplified the TCR beta CDR3 regions from them. When the TCR CDR3 underwent first-round RT-PCR, the HTBI primer set was used. Each CDR3 protein is one row after TCRdb ran MiXCR on the multiplex PCR reads. The table shows some 620,000 distinct CDR3 sequences, with roughly 17% occurring only once. The sequencing input was blood. Receptor source: a woman aged 25 to 39 with Graves' hyperthyroidism.

With respect to this clonotype: A much larger clone sits a single nucleotide away, making a read error possible. The V call is TRBV28, the J call TRBJ1-2; D remains ambiguous. The CDR3 sequence is 14 residues long. CDR1 is MDHEN, CDR2 SYDVKM, per germline. CDR3 DNA sequence: TGTGCCGGCAGTTTGCCTTATAAGGTCTATGGCTACACCTTC. It yields the protein CAGSLPYKVYGYTF.

This clonotype was seen a handful of times. This sequence joins TRBV30 and TRBJ2-3; possible D gene TRBD1, 6 bases. The V end was cut by 2 bases, the J end by 4 bases, with 10 bases between. The CDR3 loop spans 13 amino acids. Germline V gene lookup returns CDR1 GTSNPN and CDR2 SVGIG (reference sequence). The CDR3 region is CAWSSQGPDTQYF. CDR3 sequence (DNA): TGTGCCTGGAGTTCGCAGGGGCCAGATACGCAGTATTTT.

This clonotype has a handful of counts. The rearrangement joins TRBV5-6 to TRBJ1-2, with no clear D. V lost 4 bases, J lost 3 bases, and 7 bases lay in between. Germline V CDR1 and CDR2: SGHDT, YYEEEE. CDR3 length: 12 amino acids. CDR3 residues: CASSIGDYGYTF. The CDR3 DNA sequence: TGTGCCAGCAGCATTGGGGACTATGGCTACACCTTC.

This chain connects TRBV2 to TRBJ2-2, with 11 bases aligning to TRBD2. Germline values: CDR1 SNHLY, CDR2 FYNNEI. This CDR3 has 16 residues. V was pared by 6 bases and J by 6 bases, with 9 bases of the junction left unmatched. The CDR3 loop is CASRSLAGGSAGELFF. The CDR3 DNA reads TGTGCCAGCAGATCGCTAGCGGGAGGATCTGCCGGGGAGCTGTTTTTT.

This clonotype has at least ten counts. The V and J genes are TRBV30 and TRBJ1-1; D is unresolved. Looked up from germline, CDR1 is GTSNPN and CDR2 is SVGIG (reference sequence). The CDR3 runs to 13 residues. V was shortened by 0 bases and J by 2 bases, with 7 bases between the two germline ends. The CDR3 sequence is CAWSVGPNTEAFF. DNA of the CDR3: TGTGCCTGGAGTGTAGGTCCCAACACTGAAGCTTTCTTT.

The sample holds many counts of this clonotype. V and J are TRBV18 and TRBJ1-3; the D is unclear. The CDR3 has 12 residues. Germline V CDR1 and CDR2: KGHSH, LQKENI. V lost 8 bases and J 3 bases, leaving 8 bases between the germline ends. The chain's CDR3 is CASSPDGNTIYF. The CDR3 coding sequence is TGTGCCAGCAGCCCTGATGGAAACACCATATATTTT.

This clonotype was detected ten times or more. This chain uses TRBV18 with TRBJ2-5; D not resolved. Germline assignment: CDR1 KGHSH and CDR2 LQKENI. Between the trimmed V and J ends, which lost 8 bases and 2 bases, there was a span of 12 bases. CDR3 length equals 13 residues. CDR3 residues: CASTASTQETQYF. In nucleotides, the CDR3 is TGTGCCAGCACTGCATCTACTCAAGAGACCCAGTACTTC.

The chain combines TRBV6-1 with TRBJ1-1, with a weak D call TRBD1 (5 bases). This CDR3 comprises 15 residues. Germline CDR1 MNHNS, CDR2 SASEGT. The V gene lost 7 bases and the J gene lost 1 base, with 16 bases spanning the gap. The CDR3 coding sequence is TGTGCCAGCACCCACGGGGCCTCAAGGAACACTGAAGCTTTCTTT. This gives the protein CASTHGASRNTEAFF.

This clonotype was recorded at least ten times. The chain recombines TRBV30 with TRBJ1-1; the match to TRBD1 covers 7 bases. The germline V gene encodes CDR1 GTSNPN and CDR2 SVGIG (reference sequence). With V trimmed by 6 bases and J by 2 bases, 6 bases remained unmatched. This CDR3 has 13 amino acids. The CDR3: CACSGQINTEAFF. CDR3 nucleotide sequence: TGTGCCTGCTCGGGACAGATTAACACTGAAGCTTTCTTT.

This clonotype was recorded a few times. This chain links TRBV7-2 with TRBJ1-2, with D perhaps matching TRBD1 (5 bases). The CDR3 totals 13 residues. Germline lookup yields CDR1 SGHTA and CDR2 FQGNSA. Trimming pared 8 bases from V and 5 bases from J, leaving 15 bases between. In DNA, the CDR3 is TGTGCCAGCGAACGGGGGACCAAGTATGGCTACACCTTC. Protein sequence: CASERGTKYGYTF.

The chain uses TRBV9 and TRBJ2-3; D might be TRBD1 (6 bases). V lost 4 bases, J lost 1 base, and 10 bases lay in between. CDR3 length: 14 residues. Germline V lookup: CDR1 SGDLS, CDR2 YYNGEE. CDR3 in amino acids: CASSWTVGTDTQYF. Here the CDR3 DNA reads TGTGCCAGCAGCTGGACAGTGGGCACAGATACGCAGTATTTT.

This clonotype was seen at least ten times. V usage is TRBV20-1 and J usage is TRBJ1-1, with D maybe TRBD1 (5 bases). V was pared by 4 bases and J by 0 bases, with 12 bases between. Germline loops: CDR1 DFQATT, CDR2 SNEGSKA (reference sequence). This CDR3 is 14 amino acids long. The CDR3 DNA follows: TGCAGTGCTAAGGGAGGGGCTCTGAACACTGAAGCTTTCTTT. Translating it yields CSAKGGALNTEAFF.

This clonotype occurred many times. The chain joins TRBV18 to TRBJ1-1; D uncertain. V gave up 1 base and J gave up 8 bases, with 11 bases separating them. Germline V lookup: CDR1 KGHSH, CDR2 LQKENI. CDR3 length: 13 amino acids. As DNA, the CDR3 is TGTGCCAGCTCACCACAACAACAGTCAGAAGCTTTCTTT. Amino acid sequence: CASSPQQQSEAFF. Drawing the rest from reference TRBV18 and TRBJ1-1, the complete variable domain is NAGVMQNPRHLVRRRGQEARLRCSPMKGHSHVYWYRQLPEEGLKFMVYLQKENIIDESGMPKERFSAEFPKEGPSILRIQQVVRGDSAAYFCASSPQQQSEAFFGQGTRLTVV.

This clonotype came up many times. V is TRBV27 and J is TRBJ2-7, with TRBD2 matching over 15 bases. Germline CDR1 reads MNHEY; CDR2 reads SMNVEV (reference sequence). The J segment lost 3 bases and the V segment lost 5 bases, leaving 5 bases of the junction unmatched. This CDR3 has 16 residues. The CDR3 loop reads CASSPGTSGRYYEQYF. CDR3 sequence (DNA): TGTGCCAGCAGTCCTGGGACTAGCGGGAGGTACTACGAGCAGTACTTC.

For this clonotype: Lacking the conserved final phenylalanine or tryptophan, this CDR3 likely reflects a read error. The chain links TRBV5-1 to TRBJ2-1, with 10 bases aligning to TRBD2. This CDR3 contains 16 residues. Germline values: CDR1 SGHRS, CDR2 YFSETQ. CDR3: CASSLRSGRGYNEQFL. In DNA form, the CDR3 reads TGTGCCAGCAGCTTGAGGAGCGGGAGGGGTTACAATGAGCAGTTCCTC.

CDR3 coding DNA: TGTGCCAGCAGGACAGGGGGCATGGGGGATGAAAAACTGTTTTTT. It translates to CASRTGGMGDEKLFF. The chain has TRBV11-2 and TRBJ1-4, with 10 bases lining up with TRBD1. Germline V gene sequence: CDR1 SGHAT, CDR2 FQNNGV. This CDR3 is 15 amino acids long. With 6 bases clipped from V and 6 bases from J, the junction kept 7 bases outside the gene matches.

This clonotype was seen at least ten times. The V gene is TRBV20-1, the J gene TRBJ2-7, with D perhaps matching TRBD1 (6 bases). Germline V lookup: CDR1 DFQATT, CDR2 SNEGSKA (reference sequence). V lost 6 bases to trimming and J lost 3 bases, with 9 bases between them. This CDR3 spans 11 amino acids. The CDR3 sequence: CSAKQGYEQYF. The CDR3 nucleotides are TGCAGTGCCAAACAGGGCTACGAGCAGTACTTC.

This clonotype was observed a few times. The rearrangement uses TRBV20-1 and TRBJ1-4; unclear D gene. In germline, CDR1 is DFQATT, CDR2 SNEGSKA (reference sequence). Trimming took off 3 bases at V and 5 bases at J, with 10 bases between the two ends. The CDR3 sequence is 13 residues long. The CDR3 protein is CSARGQPNEKLFF. The CDR3 region has the DNA TGCAGTGCTAGGGGTCAGCCGAATGAAAAACTGTTTTTT.

This clonotype was observed a few times. This chain connects TRBV18 to TRBJ1-1; 7 bases align to TRBD1. This CDR3 has 15 residues. The germline V gene has CDR1 KGHSH and CDR2 LQKENI. V shed 3 bases, J shed 2 bases, and the junction held 6 bases outside the gene matches. CDR3 nucleotides: TGTGCCAGCTCACCGGGACAGCCGCATAACACTGAAGCTTTCTTT. This gives the protein CASSPGQPHNTEAFF.

Many counts were recorded for this clonotype. The J gene is TRBJ2-7, the V gene TRBV7-2, with TRBD1 matching 9 bases. CDR1 is SGHTA, CDR2 FQGNSA, per germline. The CDR3 sequence is 15 residues long. Germline trimming cut 6 bases from V and 7 bases from J; bases unmatched to any gene: 13. CDR3 nucleotides: TGTGCCAGCAGTCGGCAGACAGGGGGGGTAGGGGAGCAGTACTTC. It codes for CASSRQTGGVGEQYF.

This clonotype was seen repeatedly, ten times or more. This chain connects TRBV18 to TRBJ2-1; weak D call: TRBD2 (5 bases). In germline, CDR1 is KGHSH, CDR2 LQKENI. The V gene lost 3 bases and the J gene lost 4 bases, with 13 bases spanning the gap. CDR3 length: 15 residues. The CDR3 bases are TGTGCCAGCTCACCTCTAGTGGGCGGGTACAATGAGCAGTTCTTC. Translating it yields CASSPLVGGYNEQFF.

This clonotype turned up a few times. This chain links TRBV19 with TRBJ1-5, with TRBD1 matching 8 bases. The CDR3 consists of 15 residues. V lost 8 bases to trimming and J lost 5 bases; unmatched junction nucleotides: 11. CDR1 is LNHDA, CDR2 SQIVND, per germline (reference sequence). The CDR3 is CASQKGQGWDQPQHF. For the CDR3, the DNA is TGTGCCAGTCAAAAAGGACAGGGATGGGATCAGCCCCAGCATTTT.